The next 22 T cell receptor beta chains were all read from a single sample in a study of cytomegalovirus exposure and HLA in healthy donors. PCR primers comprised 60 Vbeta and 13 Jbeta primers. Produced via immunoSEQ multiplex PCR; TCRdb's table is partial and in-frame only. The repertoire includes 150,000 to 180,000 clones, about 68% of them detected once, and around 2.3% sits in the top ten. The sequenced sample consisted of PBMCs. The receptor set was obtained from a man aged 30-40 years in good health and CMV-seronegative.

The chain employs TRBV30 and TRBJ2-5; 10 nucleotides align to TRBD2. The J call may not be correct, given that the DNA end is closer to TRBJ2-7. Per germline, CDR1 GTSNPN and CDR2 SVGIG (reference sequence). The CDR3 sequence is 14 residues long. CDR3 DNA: TGTGCCTGGAGTTCGGAGCGGGGGGGCAACGAGCAGTACTTC. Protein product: CAWSSERGGNEQYF.

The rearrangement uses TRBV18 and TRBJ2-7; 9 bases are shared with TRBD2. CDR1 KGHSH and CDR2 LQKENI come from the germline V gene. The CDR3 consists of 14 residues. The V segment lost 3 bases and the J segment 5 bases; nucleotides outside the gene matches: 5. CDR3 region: CASSPTRGGNEQYF. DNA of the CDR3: TGTGCCAGCTCACCGACGCGGGGGGGTAACGAGCAGTACTTC. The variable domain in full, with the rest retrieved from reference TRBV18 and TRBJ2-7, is NAGVMQNPRHLVRRRGQEARLRCSPMKGHSHVYWYRQLPEEGLKFMVYLQKENIIDESGMPKERFSAEFPKEGPSILRIQQVVRGDSAAYFCASSPTRGGNEQYFGPGTRLTVT.

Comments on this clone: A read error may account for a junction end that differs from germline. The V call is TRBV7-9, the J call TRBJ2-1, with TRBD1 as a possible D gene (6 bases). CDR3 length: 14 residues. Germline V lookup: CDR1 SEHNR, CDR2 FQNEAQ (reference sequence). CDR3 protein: CSSIEGQLQNEQFF. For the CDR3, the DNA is TGTTCCAGCATCGAAGGACAGTTGCAAAATGAGCAGTTCTTC.

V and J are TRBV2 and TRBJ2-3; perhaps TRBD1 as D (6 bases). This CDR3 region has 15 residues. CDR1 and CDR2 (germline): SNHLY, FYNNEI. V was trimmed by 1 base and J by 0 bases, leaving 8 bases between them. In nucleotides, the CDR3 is TGTGCCAGCAGTGAAGATCAGGGGAGCACAGATACGCAGTATTTT. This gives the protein CASSEDQGSTDTQYF.

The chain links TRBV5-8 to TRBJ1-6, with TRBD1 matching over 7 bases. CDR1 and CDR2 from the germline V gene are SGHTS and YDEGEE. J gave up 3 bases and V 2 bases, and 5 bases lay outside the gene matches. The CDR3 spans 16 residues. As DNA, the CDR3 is TGTGCCAGCAGCTTCCCCGCAGGGGGCTATAATTCACCCCTCCACTTT. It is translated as CASSFPAGGYNSPLHF.

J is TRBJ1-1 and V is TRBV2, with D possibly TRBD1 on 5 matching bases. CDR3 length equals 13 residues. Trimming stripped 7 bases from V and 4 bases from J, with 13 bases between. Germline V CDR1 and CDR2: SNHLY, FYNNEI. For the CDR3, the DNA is TGTGCCAGCACCCGCGTGGGGGGCACTGAAGCTTTCTTT. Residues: CASTRVGGTEAFF.

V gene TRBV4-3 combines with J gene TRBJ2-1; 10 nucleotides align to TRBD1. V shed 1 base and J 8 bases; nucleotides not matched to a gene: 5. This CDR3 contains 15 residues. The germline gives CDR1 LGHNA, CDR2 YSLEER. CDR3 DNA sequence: TGCGCCAGCAGCCAAGGGGGACAGGGGCAGGATGAGCAGTTCTTC. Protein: CASSQGGQGQDEQFF.

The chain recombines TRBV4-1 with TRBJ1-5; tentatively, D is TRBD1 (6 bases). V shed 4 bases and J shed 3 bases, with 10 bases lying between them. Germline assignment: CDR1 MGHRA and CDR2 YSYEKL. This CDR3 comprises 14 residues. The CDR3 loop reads CASSLRQDNQPQHF. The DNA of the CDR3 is TGCGCCAGCAGCCTCAGACAGGACAATCAGCCCCAGCATTTT.

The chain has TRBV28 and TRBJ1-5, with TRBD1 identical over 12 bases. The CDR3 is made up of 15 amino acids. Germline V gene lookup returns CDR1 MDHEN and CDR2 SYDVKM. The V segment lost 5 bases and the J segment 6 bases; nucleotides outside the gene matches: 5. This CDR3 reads CASSRGQGASQPQHF. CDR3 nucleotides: TGTGCCAGCAGTCGGGGACAGGGGGCGAGTCAGCCCCAGCATTTT.

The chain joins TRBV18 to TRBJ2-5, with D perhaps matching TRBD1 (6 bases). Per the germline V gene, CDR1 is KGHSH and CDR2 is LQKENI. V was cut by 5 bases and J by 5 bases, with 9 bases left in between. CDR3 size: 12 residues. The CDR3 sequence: CASSGQWETQYF. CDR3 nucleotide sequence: TGTGCCAGCTCAGGACAGTGGGAGACCCAGTACTTC. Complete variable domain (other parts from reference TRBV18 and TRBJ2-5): NAGVMQNPRHLVRRRGQEARLRCSPMKGHSHVYWYRQLPEEGLKFMVYLQKENIIDESGMPKERFSAEFPKEGPSILRIQQVVRGDSAAYFCASSGQWETQYFGPGTRLLVL.

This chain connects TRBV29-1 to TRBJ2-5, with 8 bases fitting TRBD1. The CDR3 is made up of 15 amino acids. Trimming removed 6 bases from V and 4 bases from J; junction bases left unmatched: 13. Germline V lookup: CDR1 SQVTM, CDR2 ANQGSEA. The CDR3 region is CSVYPQGVLGETQYF. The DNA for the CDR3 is TGCAGCGTCTACCCACAGGGGGTCCTCGGAGAGACCCAGTACTTC.

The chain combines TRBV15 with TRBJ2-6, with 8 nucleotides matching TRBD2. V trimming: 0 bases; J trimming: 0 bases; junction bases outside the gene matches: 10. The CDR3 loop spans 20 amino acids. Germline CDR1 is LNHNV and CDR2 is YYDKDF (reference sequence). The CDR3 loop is CATSRDRLRGANSGANVLTF. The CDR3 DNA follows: TGTGCCACCAGCAGAGATCGTTTGCGGGGGGCTAACTCTGGGGCCAACGTCCTGACTTTC.

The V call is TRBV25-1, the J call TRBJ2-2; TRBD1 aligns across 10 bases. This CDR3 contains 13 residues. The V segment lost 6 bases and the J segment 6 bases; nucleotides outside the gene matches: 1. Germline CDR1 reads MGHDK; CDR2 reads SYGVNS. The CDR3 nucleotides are TGTGCCAGCAGGGACAGGGGGGCCGGGGAGCTGTTTTTT. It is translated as CASRDRGAGELFF.

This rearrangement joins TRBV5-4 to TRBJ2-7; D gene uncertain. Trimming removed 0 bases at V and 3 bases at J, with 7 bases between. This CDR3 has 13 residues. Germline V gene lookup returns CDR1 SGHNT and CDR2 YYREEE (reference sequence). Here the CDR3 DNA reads TGTGCCAGCAGCTTGGCCTCTAGCTACGAGCAGTACTTC. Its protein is CASSLASSYEQYF. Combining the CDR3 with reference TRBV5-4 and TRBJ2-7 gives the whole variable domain ETGVTQSPTHLIKTRGQQVTLRCSSQSGHNTVSWYQQALGQGPQFIFQYYREEENGRGNFPPRFSGLQFPNYSSELNVNALELDDSALYLCASSLASSYEQYFGPGTRLTVT.

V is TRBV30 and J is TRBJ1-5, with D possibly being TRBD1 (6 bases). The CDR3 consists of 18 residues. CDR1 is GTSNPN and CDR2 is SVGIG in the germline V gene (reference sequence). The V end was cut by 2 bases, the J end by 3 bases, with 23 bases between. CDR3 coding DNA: TGTGCCTGGAGTCCCCCCCGAATGACAGGTTTGATCAATCAGCCCCAGCATTTT. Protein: CAWSPPRMTGLINQPQHF.

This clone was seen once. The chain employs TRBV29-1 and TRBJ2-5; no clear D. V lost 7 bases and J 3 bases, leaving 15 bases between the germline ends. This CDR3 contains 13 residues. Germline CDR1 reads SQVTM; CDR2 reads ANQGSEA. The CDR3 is CSAESRQEETQYF. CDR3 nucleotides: TGCAGCGCCGAAAGTCGGCAGGAAGAGACCCAGTACTTC.

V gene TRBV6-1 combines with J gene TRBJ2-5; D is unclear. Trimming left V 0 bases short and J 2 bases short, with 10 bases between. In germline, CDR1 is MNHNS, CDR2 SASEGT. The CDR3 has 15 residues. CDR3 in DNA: TGTGCCAGCAGTGAAGCCCTGACGGGTCAAGAGACCCAGTACTTC. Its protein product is CASSEALTGQETQYF.

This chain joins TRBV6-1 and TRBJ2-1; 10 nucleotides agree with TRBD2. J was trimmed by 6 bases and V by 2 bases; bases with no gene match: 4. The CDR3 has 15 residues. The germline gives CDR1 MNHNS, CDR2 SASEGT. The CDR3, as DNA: TGTGCCAGCAGTGAACAGCGGGGGGGCATCAATGAGCAGTTCTTC. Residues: CASSEQRGGINEQFF.

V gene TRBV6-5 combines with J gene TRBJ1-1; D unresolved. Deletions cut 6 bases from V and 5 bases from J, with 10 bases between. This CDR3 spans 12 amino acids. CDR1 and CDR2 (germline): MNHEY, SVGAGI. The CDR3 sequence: CASRSAGTEAFF. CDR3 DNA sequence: TGTGCCAGCAGATCAGCGGGAACTGAAGCTTTCTTT.

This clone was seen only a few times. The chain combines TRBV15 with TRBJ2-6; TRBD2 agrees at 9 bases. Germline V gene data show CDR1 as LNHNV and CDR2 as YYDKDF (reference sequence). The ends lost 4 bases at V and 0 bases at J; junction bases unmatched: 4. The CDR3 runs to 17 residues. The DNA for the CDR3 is TGTGCCACCAGCAAAGGACTAGCGCTCTCTGGGGCCAACGTCCTGACTTTC. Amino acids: CATSKGLALSGANVLTF.

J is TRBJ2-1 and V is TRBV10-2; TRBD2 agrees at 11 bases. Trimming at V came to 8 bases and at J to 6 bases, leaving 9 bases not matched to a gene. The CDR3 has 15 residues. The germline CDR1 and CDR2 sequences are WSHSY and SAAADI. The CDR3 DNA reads TGCGCCAGCGAAAGACCTAGCGGGGGGAGCAATGAGCAGTTCTTC. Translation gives CASERPSGGSNEQFF.

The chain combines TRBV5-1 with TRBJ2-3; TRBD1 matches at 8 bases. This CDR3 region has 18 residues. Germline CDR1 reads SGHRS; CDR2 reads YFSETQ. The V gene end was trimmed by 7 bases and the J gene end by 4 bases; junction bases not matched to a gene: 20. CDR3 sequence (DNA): TGCGCCAGCTCGGCTCCTCTTGGATACAGGGGGTATGCAGATACGCAGTATTTT. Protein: CASSAPLGYRGYADTQYF.